This TCR beta chain was captured by sequencing in a study of vaccination and CD4 T cells after COVID-19. The overall study: Two Hispanic individuals were among six male and four female convalescent patients.

Treatment given: roughly 11-day PBMC culture with coronavirus spike peptide pools or control peptides (ViraFEST assay). To note about this clonotype: As yet, its antigen is unknown.

CD4+ T cells that had been cultured provided DNA sequenced with the Oncomine TCR Beta short-read assay. MiXCR was run by TCRdb on the PCR reads, yielding one entry per CDR3 protein. The sample shows about 12,000 distinct CDR3 sequences, 38% of them seen only once. The receptor's source is a human donor with COVID-19. The sample was cultured CD4+ T cells from blood.

The CDR3 loop reads CASKRERQGAYEQYF. DNA for the CDR3: TGTGCCAGCAAGCGGGAGAGACAGGGGGCTTACGAGCAGTACTTC. V gene TRBV6-1 combines with J gene TRBJ2-7, with 10 bases fitting TRBD1. This CDR3 spans 15 amino acids. Germline trimming cut 7 bases from V and 4 bases from J; bases unmatched to any gene: 10. In germline, CDR1 is MNHNS, CDR2 SASEGT.